This is a list of T cell receptor beta chains from one sample in a study of cytomegalovirus exposure and HLA in healthy donors. The assay was immunoSEQ multiplex PCR, and TCRdb's table has in-frame clones only and misses some. The table records around 130,000 clones, approximately 81% of them present only once. Sequencing used PBMCs. The origin of the receptors is a man between 18 and 35 years old in good health and CMV-seronegative. The CDR3 runs from the conserved cysteine through the conserved F or W.

TRBV5-6	TRBJ2-3	19	CASSLGGAIGSRYTDTQYF
TRBV7-9	TRBJ2-3	19	CASSPRTGVGGGSTDTQYF
TRBV30	TRBJ2-7	12	CAWRRGIYEQYF
TRBV6-4	TRBJ1-1	15	CASSDRCVWNTEAFF
TRBV6-6	TRBJ1-3	13	CATRDRAGNTIYF
TRBV15	TRBJ1-2	16	CATSREEGRGANGYTF
TRBV7-2	TRBJ1-1	13	CASSFGQGTEAFF
TRBV5-6	TRBJ1-5	13	CASSSGGNQPQHF
TRBV10-2	TRBJ1-6	15	CASTGTGIYNSPLHF
TRBV7-6	TRBJ2-3	13	CASSPGRADTQYF
TRBV5-5	TRBJ1-5	14	CASSMTGGNQPQHF
TRBV9	TRBJ1-2	11	CASNGGSGYTF
TRBV11-2	TRBJ1-6	14	CASSLRQGISPLHF
TRBV20-1	TRBJ1-4	11	CSWTSNEKLFF
TRBV2	TRBJ1-1	14	CAIDPGDSNTEAFF
TRBV27	TRBJ2-3	15	CASSPLGASTDTQYF
TRBV7-9	TRBJ1-2	15	CASSLAQGIDYGYTF
TRBV5-5	TRBJ2-1	16	CASSPKSWGDEDEQFF
TRBV4-3	TRBJ2-6	16	CASSQEGEAGANVLTF
TRBV9	TRBJ1-2	15	CASSVAGQGMNGYTF
TRBV9	TRBJ2-1	13	CASSPPKPHEQFF
TRBV15	TRBJ2-1	15	CATGRGDQGGNEQFF
TRBV19	TRBJ2-5	12	CASSIDEETQYF
TRBV30	TRBJ1-2	12	CAWSEGAVGYTF
TRBV2	TRBJ2-2	14	CASIGQANTGELFF
TRBV27	TRBJ1-2	13	CASSFSQNYGYTF
TRBV5-1	TRBJ2-3	17	CASSLAIAGGPTDTQYF
TRBV6-6	TRBJ1-1	15	CASSYSEGARPEAFF
TRBV12-1	TRBJ1-2	15	CASSPTRAGDCGYTF
TRBV30	TRBJ1-2	12	CAWIEADYGYTF
TRBV30	TRBJ2-3	13	CAWSAGRGDTQYF
TRBV4-1	TRBJ1-1	13	CASSQDFQEGAFF
TRBV2	TRBJ1-2	12	CVPGPGGRGYTF
TRBV2	TRBJ2-7	12	CASSDQNYEQYF
TRBV6-5	TRBJ1-3	14	CASSRQGSGNTIYF
TRBV11-2	TRBJ1-4	20	CASSLENSRGGAGRNEKLFF
TRBV5-6	TRBJ1-2	14	CASSGGPANYGYTF
TRBV10-3	TRBJ2-2	15	CAISESTGVTGELFF
TRBV6-6	TRBJ2-1	14	CASSTSGGFNEQFF
TRBV19	TRBJ2-1	16	CASSTGRGRRDNEQFF
TRBV18	TRBJ1-3	14	CASSTVETGNTIYF
TRBV6-5	TRBJ2-3	13	CASSYPRGDTQYF
TRBV29-1	TRBJ2-3	17	CSVEDLRAGGLKDTQYF
TRBV7-2	TRBJ1-5	15	CASSLVGQIDQPQHF
TRBV29-1	TRBJ1-4	13	CSVTNRVHEKLFF
TRBV7-6	TRBJ2-7	14	CASSSRGQDYEQYF
TRBV16	TRBJ1-1	15	CASSRTVGRAAGAFF
TRBV14	TRBJ2-5	17	CASSQVYTRGDRETQYF
TRBV5-1	TRBJ2-1	15	CASSLRQGSNEEQFF